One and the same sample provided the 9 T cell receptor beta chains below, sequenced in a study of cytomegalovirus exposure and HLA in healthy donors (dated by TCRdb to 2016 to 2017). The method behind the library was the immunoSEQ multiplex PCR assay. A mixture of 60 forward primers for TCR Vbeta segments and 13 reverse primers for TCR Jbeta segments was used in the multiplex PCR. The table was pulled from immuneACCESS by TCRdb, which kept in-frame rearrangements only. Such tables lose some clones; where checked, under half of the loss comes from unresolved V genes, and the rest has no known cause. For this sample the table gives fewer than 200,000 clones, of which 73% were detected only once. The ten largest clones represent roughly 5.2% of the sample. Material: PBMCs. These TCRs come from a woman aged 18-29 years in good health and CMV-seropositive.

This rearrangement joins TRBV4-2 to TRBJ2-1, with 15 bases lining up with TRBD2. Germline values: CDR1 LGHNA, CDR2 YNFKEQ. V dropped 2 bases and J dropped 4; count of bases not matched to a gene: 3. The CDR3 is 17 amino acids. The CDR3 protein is CASSQPGLAGGYNEQFF. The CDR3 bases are TGTGCCAGCAGCCAACCTGGACTAGCGGGGGGGTACAATGAGCAGTTCTTC.

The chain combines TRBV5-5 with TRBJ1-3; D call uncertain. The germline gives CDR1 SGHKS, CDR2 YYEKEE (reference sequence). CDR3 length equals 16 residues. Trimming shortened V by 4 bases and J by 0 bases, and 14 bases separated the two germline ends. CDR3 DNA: TGTGCCAGCAGCGAAGATCTCGAGAGCTCTGGAAACACCATATATTTT. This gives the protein CASSEDLESSGNTIYF. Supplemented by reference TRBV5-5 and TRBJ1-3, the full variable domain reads DAGVTQSPTHLIKTRGQQVTLRCSPISGHKSVSWYQQVLGQGPQFIFQYYEKEERGRGNFPDRFSARQFPNYSSELNVNALLLGDSALYLCASSEDLESSGNTIYFGEGSWLTVV.

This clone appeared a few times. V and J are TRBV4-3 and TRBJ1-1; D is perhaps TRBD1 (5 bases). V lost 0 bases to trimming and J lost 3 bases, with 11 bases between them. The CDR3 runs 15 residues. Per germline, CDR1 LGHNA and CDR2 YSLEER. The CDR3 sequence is CASSQDSGTYTEAFF. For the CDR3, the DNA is TGCGCCAGCAGCCAAGATTCCGGGACTTACACTGAAGCTTTCTTT.

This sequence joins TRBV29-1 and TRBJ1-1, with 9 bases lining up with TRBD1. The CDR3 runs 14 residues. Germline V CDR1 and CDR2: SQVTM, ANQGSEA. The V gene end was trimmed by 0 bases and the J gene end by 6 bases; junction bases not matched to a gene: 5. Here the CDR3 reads CSVEEPRQGAEAFF. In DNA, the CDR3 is TGCAGCGTTGAAGAACCGCGACAGGGGGCTGAAGCTTTCTTT.

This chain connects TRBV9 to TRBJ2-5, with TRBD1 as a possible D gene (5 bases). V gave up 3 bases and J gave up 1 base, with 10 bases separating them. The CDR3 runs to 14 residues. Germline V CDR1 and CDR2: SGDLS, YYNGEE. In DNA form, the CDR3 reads TGTGCCAGCAGCGCAACCGACAGCCAAGAGACCCAGTACTTC. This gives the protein CASSATDSQETQYF.

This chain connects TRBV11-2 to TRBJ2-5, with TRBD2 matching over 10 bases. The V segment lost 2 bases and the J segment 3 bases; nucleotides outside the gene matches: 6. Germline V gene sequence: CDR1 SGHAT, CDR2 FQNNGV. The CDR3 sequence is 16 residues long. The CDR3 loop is CASSLYILAGEETQYF. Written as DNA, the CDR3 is TGTGCCAGCAGCTTATATATCCTAGCGGGGGAAGAGACCCAGTACTTC.

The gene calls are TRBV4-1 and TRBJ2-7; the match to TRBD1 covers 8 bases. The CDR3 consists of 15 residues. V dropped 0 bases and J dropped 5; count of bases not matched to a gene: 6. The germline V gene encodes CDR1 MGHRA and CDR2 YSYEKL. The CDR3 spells CASSQDFRGPDEQYF. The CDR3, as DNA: TGCGCCAGCAGCCAAGATTTCAGGGGGCCTGACGAGCAGTACTTC.

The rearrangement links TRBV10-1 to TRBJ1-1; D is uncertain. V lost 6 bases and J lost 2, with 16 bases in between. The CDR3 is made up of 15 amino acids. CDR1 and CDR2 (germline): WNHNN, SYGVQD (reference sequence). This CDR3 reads CASRRGSANNTEAFF. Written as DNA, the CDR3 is TGCGCCAGCAGGCGAGGTTCAGCCAACAACACTGAAGCTTTCTTT.

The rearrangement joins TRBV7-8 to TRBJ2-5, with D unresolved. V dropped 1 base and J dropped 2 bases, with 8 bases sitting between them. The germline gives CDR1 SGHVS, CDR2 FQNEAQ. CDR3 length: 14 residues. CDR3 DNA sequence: TGTGCCAGCAGCTTAGGGGCGCCACAAGAGACCCAGTACTTC. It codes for CASSLGAPQETQYF.